This TCR beta chain derives from a study of breast tumors, draining lymph nodes, adjacent tissues. Study conclusions and caveats: Data fit most tumor T cells coming from lymph node, expanding in tumor. Tumors had less TCR diversity than lymph nodes, more than nontumor tissue. Luminal-like breast cancer showed significantly greater tumor-nontumor repertoire similarity than basal-like breast cancer did. That most tumor T cells come from lymph nodes remained unproven.

CDR1 MNHEY and CDR2 SVGEGT come from the germline V gene. V was pared by 0 bases and J by 8 bases, with 6 bases of the junction left unmatched. The CDR3 runs 14 residues. Samples came from axillary lymph nodes draining the breast cancer. With regard to this clonotype: The antigen is unknown.

In TCRdb, the multiplex PCR reads were re-called with MiXCR into one record per CDR3 protein. The data contain around 250,000 distinct CDR3 sequences, around 35% of them singletons. The sequencing input was axillary lymph node tissue. This chain joins TRBV6-2 or TRBV6-3 and TRBJ1-2, with TRBD1 identical over 7 bases. This receptor was identified in a female donor with breast cancer. Some clones in this sample may be carry-over from other donors' samples. CDR3 DNA: TGTGCCAGCAGTTACTCGCGACAGGGAGGAGGCTACACCTTC. Translation: CASSYSRQGGGYTF.